Detailed here is one T cell receptor (beta chain). Its specificity is not known. The junction differs from germline at one of its ends, possibly a read error. Other DNA sequences of this sample code for an identical CDR3. These data are taken from a study of cytomegalovirus exposure and HLA in healthy donors. Overall study findings and caveats: The availability of immune exposure information extended only to CMV serostatus. A later analysis linked a missense variant in DCLRE1C to the trimming of TCR beta V and J genes. Common viral pathogens seemed to be connected with several of the most significant clusters, according to a later analysis. The study designated 150 or so TCR beta chains cytomegalovirus-associated.

The CDR3 totals 13 residues. CDR1 and CDR2 (germline): LNHNV, YYDKDF (reference sequence). 60 Vbeta and 13 Jbeta primers were used in PCR. Profiled with immunoSEQ multiplex PCR; TCRdb holds only in-frame clones, not every one. The sample shows more than 110,000 clones, about three quarters of them seen only once. The clonotype was recovered from a woman aged 30 to 39 in good health and CMV-seronegative. The J gene is TRBJ1-1, the V gene TRBV15; D unclear. Sequenced sample: PBMCs. The CDR3 region is CATSRDRGSEAFF. The CDR3 DNA reads TGCGCCACCAGCAGAGATCGAGGGTCTGAAGCTTTCTTT.